This TCR beta chain was recorded in a study of blood T cell repertoires in COVID-19. For the study at large: Italy, Spain and the United States were the sources of the convalescent and acute COVID-19 samples.

TCRdb keeps only in-frame clones here, not all; method: immunoSEQ multiplex PCR. The sample includes around 20,000 clones, about 85% seen only once; the top ten take about 7.9%. Looked up from germline, CDR1 is KGHDR and CDR2 is SFDVKD. V was clipped by 9 bases and J by 13 bases; unmatched bases: 7. The CDR3 spans 12 residues. The origin of this receptor is a human donor with active COVID-19. The donor label of this sample is uncertain. This chain joins TRBV24-1 and TRBJ2-1, with 11 bases identical to TRBD2. Input material: peripheral blood. The CDR3 loop reads CATSGLAGYQFF. The CDR3 DNA reads TGTGCCACCTCCGGACTAGCGGGTTATCAGTTCTTC.